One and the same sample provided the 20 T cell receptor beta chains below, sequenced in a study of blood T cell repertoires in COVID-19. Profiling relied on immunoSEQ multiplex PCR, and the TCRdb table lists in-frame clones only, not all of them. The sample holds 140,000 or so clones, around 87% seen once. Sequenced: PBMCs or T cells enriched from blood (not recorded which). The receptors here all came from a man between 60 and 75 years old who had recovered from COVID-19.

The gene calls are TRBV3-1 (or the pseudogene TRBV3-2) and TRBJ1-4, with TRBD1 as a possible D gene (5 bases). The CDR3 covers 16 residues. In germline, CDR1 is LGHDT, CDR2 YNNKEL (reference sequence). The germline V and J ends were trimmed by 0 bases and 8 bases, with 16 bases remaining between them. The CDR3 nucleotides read TGTGCCAGCAGCCAAGATTGGCAGGGTATGAGAGAAAAACTGTTTTTT. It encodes CASSQDWQGMREKLFF.

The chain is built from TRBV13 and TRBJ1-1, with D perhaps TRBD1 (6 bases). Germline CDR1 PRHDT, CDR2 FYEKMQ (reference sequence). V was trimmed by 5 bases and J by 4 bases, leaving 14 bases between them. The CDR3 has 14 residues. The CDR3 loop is CASSQGGGSTEAFF. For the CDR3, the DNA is TGTGCCAGCAGCCAAGGGGGTGGGAGCACTGAAGCTTTCTTT.

The chain's CDR3 is CASSDGLAGSGELFF. CDR3 DNA: TGTGCCAGCAGTGATGGGTTAGCGGGTTCCGGGGAGCTGTTTTTT. This chain links TRBV2 with TRBJ2-2; 7 bases agree with TRBD2. This CDR3 comprises 15 residues. J lost 6 bases, V lost 3 bases, and 7 bases had no gene match. Germline lookup yields CDR1 SNHLY and CDR2 FYNNEI.

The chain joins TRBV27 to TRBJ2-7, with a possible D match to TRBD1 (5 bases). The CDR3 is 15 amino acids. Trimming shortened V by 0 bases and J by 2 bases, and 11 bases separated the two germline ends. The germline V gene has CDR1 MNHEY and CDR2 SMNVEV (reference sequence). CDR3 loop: CASSLSLRQTYEQYF. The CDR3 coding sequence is TGTGCCAGCAGTTTATCCCTTAGACAGACCTACGAGCAGTACTTC.

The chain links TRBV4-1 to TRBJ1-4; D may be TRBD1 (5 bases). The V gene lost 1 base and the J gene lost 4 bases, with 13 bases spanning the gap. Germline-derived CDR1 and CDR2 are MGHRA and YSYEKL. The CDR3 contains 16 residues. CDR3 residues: CASSQVWGLSNEKLFF. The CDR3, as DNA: TGCGCCAGCAGCCAAGTTTGGGGACTCAGTAATGAAAAACTGTTTTTT.

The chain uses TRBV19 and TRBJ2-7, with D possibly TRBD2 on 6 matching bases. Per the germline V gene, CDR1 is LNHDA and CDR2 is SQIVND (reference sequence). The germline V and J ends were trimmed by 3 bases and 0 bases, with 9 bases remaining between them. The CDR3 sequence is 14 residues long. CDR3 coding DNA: TGTGCCAGTAGTATGACTAGGAGCTCCTACGAGCAGTACTTC. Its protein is CASSMTRSSYEQYF.

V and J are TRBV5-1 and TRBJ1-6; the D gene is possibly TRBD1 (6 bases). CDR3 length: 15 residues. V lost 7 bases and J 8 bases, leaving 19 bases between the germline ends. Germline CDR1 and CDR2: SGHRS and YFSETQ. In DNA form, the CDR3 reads TGCGCCAGCCGATGGGGTGAAGGGGGTGATTCACCCCTCCACTTT. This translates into CASRWGEGGDSPLHF. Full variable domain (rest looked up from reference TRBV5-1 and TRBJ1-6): KAGVTQTPRYLIKTRGQQVTLSCSPISGHRSVSWYQQTPGQGLQFLFEYFSETQRNKGNFPGRFSGRQFSNSRSEMNVSTLELGDSALYLCASRWGEGGDSPLHFGNGTRLTVT.

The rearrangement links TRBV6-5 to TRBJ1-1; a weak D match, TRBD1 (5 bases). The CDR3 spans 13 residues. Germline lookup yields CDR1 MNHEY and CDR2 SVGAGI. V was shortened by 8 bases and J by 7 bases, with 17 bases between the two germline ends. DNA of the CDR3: TGTGCCAGCGGGAGGGACGCCAGCTTTGAAGCTTTCTTT. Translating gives CASGRDASFEAFF.

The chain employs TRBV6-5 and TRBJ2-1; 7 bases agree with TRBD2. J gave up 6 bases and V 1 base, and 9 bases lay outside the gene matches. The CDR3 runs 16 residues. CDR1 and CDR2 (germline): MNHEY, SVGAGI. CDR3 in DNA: TGTGCCAGCAGTTACTACAAGAGCGGGGCTGGCAATGAGCAGTTCTTC. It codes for CASSYYKSGAGNEQFF.

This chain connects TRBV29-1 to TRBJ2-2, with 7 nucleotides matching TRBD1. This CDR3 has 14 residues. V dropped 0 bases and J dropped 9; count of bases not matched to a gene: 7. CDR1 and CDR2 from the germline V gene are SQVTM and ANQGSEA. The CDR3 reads CSVEERHRGRELFF. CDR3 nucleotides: TGCAGCGTTGAAGAGCGGCACAGGGGCCGGGAGCTGTTTTTT.

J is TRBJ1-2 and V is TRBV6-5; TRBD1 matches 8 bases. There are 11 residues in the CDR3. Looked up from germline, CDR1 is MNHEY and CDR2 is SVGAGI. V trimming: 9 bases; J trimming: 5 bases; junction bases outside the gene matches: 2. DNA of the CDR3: TGTGCCAGTGGACAGGGTTATGGCTACACCTTC. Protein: CASGQGYGYTF.

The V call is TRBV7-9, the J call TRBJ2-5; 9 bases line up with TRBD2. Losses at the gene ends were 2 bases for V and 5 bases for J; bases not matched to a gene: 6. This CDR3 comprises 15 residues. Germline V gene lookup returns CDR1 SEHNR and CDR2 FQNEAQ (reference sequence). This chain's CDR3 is CASSLWRLAEETQYF. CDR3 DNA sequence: TGTGCCAGCAGCTTATGGAGACTAGCGGAGGAGACCCAGTACTTC.

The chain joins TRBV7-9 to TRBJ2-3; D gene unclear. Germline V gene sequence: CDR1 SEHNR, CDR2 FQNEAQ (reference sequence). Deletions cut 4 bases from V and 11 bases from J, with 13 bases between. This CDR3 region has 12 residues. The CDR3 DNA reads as TGTGCCAGCAGCTCAACTGCCCCCCGGCAGTATTTT. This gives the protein CASSSTAPRQYF.

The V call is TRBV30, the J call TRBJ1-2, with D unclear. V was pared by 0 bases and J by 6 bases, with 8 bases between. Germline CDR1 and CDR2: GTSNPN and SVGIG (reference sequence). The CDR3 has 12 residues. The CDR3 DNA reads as TGTGCCTGGAGTGTAACTTCCCATGGCTACACCTTC. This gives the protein CAWSVTSHGYTF.

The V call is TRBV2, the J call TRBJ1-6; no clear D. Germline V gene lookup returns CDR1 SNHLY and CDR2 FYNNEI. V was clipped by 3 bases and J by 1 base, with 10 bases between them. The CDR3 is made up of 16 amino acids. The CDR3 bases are TGTGCCAGCAGTGAGCACTTGAAATCCTATAATTCACCCCTCCACTTT. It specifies CASSEHLKSYNSPLHF. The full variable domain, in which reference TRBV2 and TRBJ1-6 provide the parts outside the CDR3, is EPEVTQTPSHQVTQMGQEVILRCVPISNHLYFYWYRQILGQKVEFLVSFYNNEISEKSEIFDDQFSVERPDGSNFTLKIRSTKLEDSAMYFCASSEHLKSYNSPLHFGNGTRLTVT.

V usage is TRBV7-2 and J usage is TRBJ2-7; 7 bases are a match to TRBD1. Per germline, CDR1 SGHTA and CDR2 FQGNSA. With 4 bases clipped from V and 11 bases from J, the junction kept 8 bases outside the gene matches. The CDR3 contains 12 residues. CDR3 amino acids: CASSYATGKEYF. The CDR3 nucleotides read TGTGCCAGCAGCTATGCGACAGGGAAGGAGTACTTC.

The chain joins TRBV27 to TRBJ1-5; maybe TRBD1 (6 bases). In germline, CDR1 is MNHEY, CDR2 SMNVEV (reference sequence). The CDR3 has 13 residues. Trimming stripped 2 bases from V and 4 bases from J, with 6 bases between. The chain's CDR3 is CASSLDRNQPQHF. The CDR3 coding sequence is TGTGCCAGCAGTTTAGACAGGAATCAGCCCCAGCATTTT.

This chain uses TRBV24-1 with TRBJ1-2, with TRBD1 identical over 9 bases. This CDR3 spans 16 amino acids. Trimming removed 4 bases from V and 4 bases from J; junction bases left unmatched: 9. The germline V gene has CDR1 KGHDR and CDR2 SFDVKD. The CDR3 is CATSETGGAAGYGYTF. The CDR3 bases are TGTGCCACCAGTGAGACAGGGGGGGCTGCCGGCTATGGCTACACCTTC.

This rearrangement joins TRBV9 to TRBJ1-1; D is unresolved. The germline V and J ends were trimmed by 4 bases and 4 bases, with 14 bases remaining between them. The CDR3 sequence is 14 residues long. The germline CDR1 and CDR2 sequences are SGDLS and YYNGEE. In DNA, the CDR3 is TGTGCCAGCAGCCCCCACACCCGAGGCACTGAAGCTTTCTTT. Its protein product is CASSPHTRGTEAFF.

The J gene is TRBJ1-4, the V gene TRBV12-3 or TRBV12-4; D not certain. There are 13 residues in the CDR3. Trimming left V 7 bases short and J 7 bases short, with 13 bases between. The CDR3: CASTISVTEKLFF. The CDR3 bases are TGTGCCAGCACGATATCAGTAACTGAAAAACTGTTTTTT.